These 5 T cell receptor beta chains originate from one sample sequenced in a study of human T cells and chemical hapten exposure. This sample's time point: patch test 3, about 24 weeks after DPC sensitization. Treatment meaning: therapeutic diphenylcyclopropenone sensitization with weekly scalp DPC. TCRdb analysed the RACE reads with MiXCR anew, one entry per CDR3 protein. The sample contains some 79,000 distinct CDR3 sequences, roughly 10% of which appear only once. The sequences come from whole blood, collected in connection with sensitization to the hapten diphenylcyclopropenone (DPC). These receptors were obtained from a woman in her 50s with alopecia areata. Some clones in this sample may be carry-over from other donors' samples.

This clonotype was counted ten times or more. The chain combines TRBV7-3 with TRBJ2-2, with D maybe TRBD1 (6 bases). With 8 bases removed from V and 2 bases from J, the gap between germline ends came to 15 bases. CDR1 is SGHTA and CDR2 is FQGTGA in the germline V gene. CDR3 size: 15 residues. CDR3 amino acids: CASARDTTNTGELFF. The CDR3 coding sequence is TGTGCCAGCGCCCGGGACACAACTAACACCGGGGAGCTGTTTTTT.

Many counts were recorded for this clonotype. The chain links TRBV4-2 to TRBJ2-3, with 11 bases matching TRBD2. This CDR3 is built from 17 residues. The ends lost 3 bases at V and 4 bases at J; junction bases unmatched: 9. Germline V gene sequence: CDR1 LGHNA, CDR2 YNFKEQ. In nucleotides, the CDR3 is TGTGCCAGCAGCCAGGCGACTAGCGGGAAGTCCCCAGATACGCAGTATTTT. This encodes CASSQATSGKSPDTQYF.

This clonotype was seen at least ten times. The chain joins TRBV6-5 to TRBJ1-1; tentative D call: TRBD1 (5 bases). The germline V gene has CDR1 MNHEY and CDR2 SVGAGI. The CDR3 is made up of 14 amino acids. Deletions cut 0 bases from V and 1 base from J, with 6 bases between. The CDR3 nucleotides read TGTGCCAGCAGTTACTCCACAGGGAACACTGAAGCTTTCTTT. Protein: CASSYSTGNTEAFF.

This clonotype was picked up a small number of times. The chain carries TRBV30 and TRBJ1-4; a possible D gene is TRBD1 (5 bases). Germline CDR1 is GTSNPN and CDR2 is SVGIG (reference sequence). The CDR3 is 14 amino acids. Trimming removed 4 bases at V and 5 bases at J, with 14 bases between. The CDR3 bases are TGTGCCTGGACCTTTAGGGCAGGGAATGAAAAACTGTTTTTT. Translation gives CAWTFRAGNEKLFF.

The genes are TRBV6-1 and TRBJ2-5; D gene uncertain. Trimming pared 1 base from V and 4 bases from J, leaving 10 bases between. The germline V gene encodes CDR1 MNHNS and CDR2 SASEGT. This CDR3 is 14 amino acids long. The CDR3, as DNA: TGTGCCAGCAGTGAAGTCCTAGGGCCAGAGACCCAGTACTTC. Amino acid sequence: CASSEVLGPETQYF.